This TCR beta chain was sequenced during a study of cytomegalovirus exposure and HLA in healthy donors. Study-level background: Earlier, 200 million or so T cells were analyzed, and fewer than 120 million unique TCR beta sequences were found among them. Findings of the study overall: For TCR beta chains, V- and J-gene trimming was later linked to a missense DCLRE1C variant.

Comments on this clone: What it binds is not known.

Trimming took 4 bases from V and 2 from J; bases not matched to a gene: 6. The CDR3 is 15 amino acids. Germline CDR1 is SQVTM and CDR2 is ANQGSEA. Use of 60 Vbeta and 13 Jbeta primers characterized the PCR. Only in-frame clones appear in the TCRdb table, and some are missing; sequencing was by immunoSEQ multiplex PCR. The sample consists of about 160,000 clones, around 74% of them appearing once. This chain connects TRBV29-1 to TRBJ1-5; 9 bases map to TRBD1. The sequence was collected from a female donor in good health and CMV-seronegative. The source material was PBMCs. The CDR3 sequence is CSVAGTGTGNQPQHF. In DNA, the CDR3 is TGCAGCGTTGCCGGGACAGGGACCGGCAATCAGCCCCAGCATTTT.